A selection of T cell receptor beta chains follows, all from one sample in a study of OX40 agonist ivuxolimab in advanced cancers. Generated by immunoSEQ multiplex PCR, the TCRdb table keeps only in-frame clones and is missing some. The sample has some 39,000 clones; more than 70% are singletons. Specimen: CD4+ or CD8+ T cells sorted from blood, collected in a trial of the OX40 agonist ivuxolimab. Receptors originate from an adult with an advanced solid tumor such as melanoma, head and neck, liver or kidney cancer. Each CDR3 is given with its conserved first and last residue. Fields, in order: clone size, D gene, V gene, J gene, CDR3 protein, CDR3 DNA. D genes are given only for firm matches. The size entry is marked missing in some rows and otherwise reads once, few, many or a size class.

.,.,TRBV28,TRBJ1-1,CASTSPALNTEAFF,TGTGCCAGCACCTCCCCAGCTTTGAACACTGAAGCTTTCTTT
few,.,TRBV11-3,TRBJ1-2,CASSMDLYGYTF,TGTGCCAGCAGCATGGATCTCTATGGCTACACCTTC
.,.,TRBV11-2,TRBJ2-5,CASGAETQYF,TGTGCCAGCGGGGCAGAGACCCAGTACTTC
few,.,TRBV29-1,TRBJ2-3,CSPWRGDTQYF,TGCAGCCCCTGGAGGGGAGATACGCAGTATTTT
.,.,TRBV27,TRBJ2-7,CASSLLVSYEQYF,TGTGCCAGCAGTTTACTGGTCTCCTACGAGCAGTACTTC
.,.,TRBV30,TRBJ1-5,CAWSVWGQPQHF,TGTGCCTGGAGTGTATGGGGACAGCCCCAGCATTTT
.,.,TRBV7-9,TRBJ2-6,CASSLARPGGANVLTF,TGTGCCAGCAGCTTAGCCCGTCCGGGTGGGGCCAACGTCCTGACTTTC
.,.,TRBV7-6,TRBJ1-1,CASSHGRAGNTEAFF,TGTGCCAGCAGCCATGGCCGGGCCGGGAACACTGAAGCTTTCTTT
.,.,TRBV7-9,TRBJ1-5,CASSLFGPHQPQHF,TGTGCCAGCAGCTTATTTGGACCCCATCAGCCCCAGCATTTT
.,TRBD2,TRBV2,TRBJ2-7,CASRRAGGSYEQYF,TGTGCCAGCAGAAGAGCGGGAGGGTCCTACGAGCAGTACTTC
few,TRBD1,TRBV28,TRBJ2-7,CASTDPGTGAYEQYF,TGTGCCAGCACCGACCCGGGCACAGGGGCCTACGAGCAGTACTTC
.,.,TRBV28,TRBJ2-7,CASSLRYLRQYF,TGTGCCAGCAGTTTAAGGTACCTCCGGCAGTACTTC
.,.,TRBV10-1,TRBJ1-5,CASSEPPGNQPQHF,TGCGCCAGCAGTGAGCCCCCCGGCAATCAGCCCCAGCATTTT
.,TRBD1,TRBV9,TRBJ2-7,CASSVEGQGFYEQYF,TGTGCCAGCAGCGTAGAGGGACAGGGCTTCTACGAGCAGTACTTC
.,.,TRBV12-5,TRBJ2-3,CASGPPWAIEDTQYF,TGTGCTAGTGGACCCCCTTGGGCCATTGAGGATACGCAGTATTTT
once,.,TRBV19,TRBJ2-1,CASSPPGRRVDEQFF,TGTGCCAGTAGTCCCCCGGGACGTAGGGTGGATGAGCAGTTCTTC
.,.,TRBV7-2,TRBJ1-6,CASSLARNSPLHF,TGTGCCAGCAGCTTAGCCAGGAATTCACCCCTCCACTTT
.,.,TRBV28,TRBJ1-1,CASSLSVSGAFF,TGTGCCAGCAGTTTAAGCGTATCCGGTGCTTTCTTT
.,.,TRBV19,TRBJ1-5,CASSPHPRGRSRNQPQHF,TGTGCCAGTAGTCCGCACCCAAGGGGTCGGAGCAGGAATCAGCCCCAGCATTTT
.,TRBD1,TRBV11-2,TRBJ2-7,CASSLGQGARHEQYF,TGTGCCAGCAGCTTAGGACAGGGGGCGCGCCACGAGCAGTACTTC
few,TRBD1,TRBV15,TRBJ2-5,CATSSGTGGETQYF,TGTGCCACCAGCAGCGGGACAGGAGGAGAGACCCAGTACTTC
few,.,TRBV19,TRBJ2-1,CASRGGAYNEQFF,TGTGCCAGTAGAGGGGGAGCCTACAATGAGCAGTTCTTC
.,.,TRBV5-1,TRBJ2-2,CASSLDGGNTGELFF,TGCGCCAGCAGCTTGGATGGGGGTAACACCGGGGAGCTGTTTTTT
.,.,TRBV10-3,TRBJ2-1,CAIKSSAVDNGQFF,TGTGCCATCAAGTCATCGGCGGTGGACAATGGGCAGTTCTTC
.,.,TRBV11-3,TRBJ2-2,CASSLMNGELFF,TGTGCCAGCAGCTTAATGAACGGGGAGCTGTTTTTT
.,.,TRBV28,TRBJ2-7,CASNPRTAREQYF,TGTGCCAGCAATCCTAGGACGGCGCGCGAGCAGTACTTC
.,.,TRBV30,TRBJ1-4,CAWSVEGEKLFF,TGTGCCTGGAGTGTAGAAGGGGAAAAACTGTTTTTT
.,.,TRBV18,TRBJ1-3,CASSPRGVDTIYF,TGTGCCAGCTCACCACGAGGGGTAGACACCATATATTTT
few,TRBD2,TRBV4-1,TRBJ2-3,CASRRQASGTRTDTQYF,TGCGCCAGCAGGAGACAGGCTAGCGGGACCCGCACAGATACGCAGTATTTT
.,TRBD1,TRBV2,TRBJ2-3,CASKSGTGAWSTDTQYF,TGTGCCAGCAAGTCTGGGACAGGTGCTTGGTCCACAGATACGCAGTATTTT
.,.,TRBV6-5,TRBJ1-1,CASSPGTYGATEAFF,TGTGCCAGCAGTCCCGGGACCTACGGGGCCACTGAAGCTTTCTTT
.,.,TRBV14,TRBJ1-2,CASSQVGAGAYGYTF,TGTGCCAGCAGCCAAGTTGGGGCAGGTGCCTATGGCTACACCTTC
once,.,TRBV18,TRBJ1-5,CASSPAISNQPQHF,TGTGCCAGCTCACCAGCAATCAGCAATCAGCCCCAGCATTTT
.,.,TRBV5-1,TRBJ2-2,CASSLGLVNTGELFF,TGCGCCAGCAGCTTGGGGCTAGTCAACACCGGGGAGCTGTTTTTT
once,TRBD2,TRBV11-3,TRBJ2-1,CASSPGTSGRWEQFF,TGTGCCAGCAGTCCCGGGACTAGCGGGAGGTGGGAGCAGTTCTTC
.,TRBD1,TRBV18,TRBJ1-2,CASSPGQINYGYTF,TGTGCCAGCTCACCGGGACAGATAAACTATGGCTACACCTTC
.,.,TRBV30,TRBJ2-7,CAWSAVGDSYEQYF,TGTGCCTGGAGTGCCGTTGGGGACTCCTACGAGCAGTACTTC
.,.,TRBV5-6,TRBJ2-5,CASSPSHRTFQETQYF,TGTGCCAGCAGTCCTTCTCATCGAACCTTCCAAGAGACCCAGTACTTC
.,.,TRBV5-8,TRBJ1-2,CASSLAWGAIGYTF,TGTGCCAGCAGCTTGGCTTGGGGGGCGATTGGCTACACCTTC
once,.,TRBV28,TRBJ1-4,CAGARFRDEKLFF,TGTGCTGGCGCGCGGTTTCGGGATGAAAAACTGTTTTTT
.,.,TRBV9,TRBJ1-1,CASSVVVAGPEAFF,TGTGCCAGCAGCGTAGTAGTAGCGGGCCCTGAAGCTTTCTTT
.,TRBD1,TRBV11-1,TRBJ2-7,CASSLGQLTGSYEQYF,TGTGCCAGCAGCTTAGGCCAGTTGACAGGGAGCTACGAGCAGTACTTC
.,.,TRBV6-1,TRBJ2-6,CASSPPVGGANVLTF,TGTGCCAGCAGCCCACCAGTAGGTGGGGCCAACGTCCTGACTTTC
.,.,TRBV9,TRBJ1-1,CASSVGPDGGTEAFF,TGTGCCAGCAGCGTAGGCCCAGACGGAGGCACTGAAGCTTTCTTT
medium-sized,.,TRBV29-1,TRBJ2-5,CSAAQTQETQYF,TGCAGCGCGGCACAGACCCAAGAGACCCAGTACTTC
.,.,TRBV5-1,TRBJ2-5,CASSQGSQETQYF,TGCGCCAGCAGTCAGGGGTCCCAAGAGACCCAGTACTTC
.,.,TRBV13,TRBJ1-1,CASSLVGLEAFF,TGTGCCAGCAGCTTAGTGGGGCTTGAAGCTTTCTTT
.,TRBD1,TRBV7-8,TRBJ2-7,CASAGTGPKEYF,TGTGCCAGCGCAGGGACAGGGCCAAAGGAGTACTTC
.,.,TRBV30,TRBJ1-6,CAWSVTRAGNSPLHF,TGTGCCTGGAGTGTAACGCGGGCGGGGAATTCACCCCTCCACTTT
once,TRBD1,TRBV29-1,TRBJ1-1,CSVDLGTAPEAFF,TGCAGCGTTGATCTCGGGACAGCCCCTGAAGCTTTCTTT
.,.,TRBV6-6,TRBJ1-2,CASSLQGNYGYTF,TGTGCCAGCAGTCTCCAGGGGAACTATGGCTACACCTTC
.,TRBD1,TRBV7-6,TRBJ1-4,CASSSWDRGSEKLFF,TGTGCCAGCAGCTCCTGGGACAGGGGGAGTGAAAAACTGTTTTTT
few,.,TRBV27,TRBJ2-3,CASSLSGADARDTQYF,TGTGCCAGCAGTTTATCAGGCGCGGACGCTCGGGATACGCAGTATTTT
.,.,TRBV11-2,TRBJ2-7,CASSFWWGPQYEQYF,TGTGCCAGCAGCTTCTGGTGGGGCCCGCAATACGAGCAGTACTTC
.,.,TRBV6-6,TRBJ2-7,CASSLTDSLPPGEQYF,TGTGCCAGCAGCCTGACGGACAGCCTACCCCCTGGCGAGCAGTACTTC
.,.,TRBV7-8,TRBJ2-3,CASSLVVSARGTDTQYF,TGTGCCAGCAGCTTAGTGGTTTCCGCCAGGGGCACAGATACGCAGTATTTT